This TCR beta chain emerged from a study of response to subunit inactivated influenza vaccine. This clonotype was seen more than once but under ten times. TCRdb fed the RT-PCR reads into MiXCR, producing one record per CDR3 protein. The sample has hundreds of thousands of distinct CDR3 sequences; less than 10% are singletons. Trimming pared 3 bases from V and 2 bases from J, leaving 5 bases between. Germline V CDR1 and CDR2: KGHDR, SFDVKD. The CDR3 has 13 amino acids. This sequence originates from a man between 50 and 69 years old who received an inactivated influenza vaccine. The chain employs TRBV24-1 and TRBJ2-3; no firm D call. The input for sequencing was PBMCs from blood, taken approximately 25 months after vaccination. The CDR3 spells CATSDLLTDTQYF. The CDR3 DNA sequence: TGTGCCACCAGTGATCTGCTCACAGATACGCAGTATTTT.